This T cell receptor beta chain appears in the sequencing data of a study of naive and memory T cell subsets. Study-wide results and caveats: Potentially, T cell activation and differentiation skew this RNA-based measurement.

Ligated cDNA underwent four rounds of PCR with nested alpha and beta constant region primers and SP2. TCRdb used MiXCR to reprocess the 5' RACE reads, holding one entry per CDR3 protein. The table lists around 56,000 distinct CDR3 sequences, less than 10% of them singletons, with 9% to 10% in the top ten. An oligonucleotide containing a UMI was ligated to the 3' end of TCR cDNA. Whole-blood samples were 2.5 to 3 ml of peripheral blood from healthy adult volunteers. Input was roughly 1 to 1000 ng of DNase-treated total RNA without cell sorting. The CDR3 has 16 amino acids. V shed 0 bases and J shed 8 bases, with 19 bases lying between them. CDR1 SGDLS and CDR2 YYNGEE come from the germline V gene. This clonotype has just a few counts. Its target is not known.

The genes are TRBV9 and TRBJ2-3; tentative D call: TRBD2 (7 bases). The TCR originated in a female donor in good health. The CDR3: CASSVGGGTEGPTQYF. DNA of the CDR3: TGTGCCAGCAGCGTAGGGGGGGGCACAGAGGGGCCTACGCAGTATTTT.